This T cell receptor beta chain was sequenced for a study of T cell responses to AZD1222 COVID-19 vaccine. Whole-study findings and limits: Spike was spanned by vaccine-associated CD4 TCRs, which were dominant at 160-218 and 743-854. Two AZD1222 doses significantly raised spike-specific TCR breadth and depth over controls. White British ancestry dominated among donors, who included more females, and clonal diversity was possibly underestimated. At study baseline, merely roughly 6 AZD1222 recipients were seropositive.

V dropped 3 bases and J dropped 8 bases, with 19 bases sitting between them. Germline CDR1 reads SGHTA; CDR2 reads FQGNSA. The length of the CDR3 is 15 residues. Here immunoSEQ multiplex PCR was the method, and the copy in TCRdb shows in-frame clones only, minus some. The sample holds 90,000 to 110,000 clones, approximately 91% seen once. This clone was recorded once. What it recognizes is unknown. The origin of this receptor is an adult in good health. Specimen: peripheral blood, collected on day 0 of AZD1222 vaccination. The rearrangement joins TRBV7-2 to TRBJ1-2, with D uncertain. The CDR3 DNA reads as TGTGCCAGCAGCTTGGGGTCTCTGTCGCGGGCGGGCTACACCTTC. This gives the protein CASSLGSLSRAGYTF.